Listed here are 23 T cell receptor beta chains from one sample, sequenced in a study of identical twins listed by TCRdb under 2016. Library creation used 5' RACE. TCRdb names Illumina HiSeq 2000 as the instrument used. The public reads were quality trimmed at Q25 with fastp and then assembled into clones with MiXCR by TCRdb, keeping productive beta chains. Rows merge per CDR3 protein into single entries with the most common DNA and genes. This sample comprises 400,000 or so distinct CDR3 sequences, approximately 10% of them detected only once. The ten most abundant clones make up over 7% of the sample. The sample was naive T cells sorted from blood. The cell subset or site label for this specimen denotes: cells isolated with a human naive T-cell isolation kit. The receptors shown here come from a woman in her fifties or sixties in good health.

In DNA, the CDR3 is TGTGCCAGCAGCCAGGTGGGGACGAACACCGGGGAGCTGTTTTTT. It translates to CASSQVGTNTGELFF. This rearrangement joins TRBV14 to TRBJ2-2, with D uncertain. CDR3 length: 15 amino acids. V gave up 3 bases and J gave up 0 bases, with 8 bases separating them. The germline V gene has CDR1 SGHDN and CDR2 FVKESK. The whole variable domain, filled in from reference TRBV14 and TRBJ2-2, reads EAGVTQFPSHSVIEKGQTVTLRCDPISGHDNLYWYRRVMGKEIKFLLHFVKESKQDESGMPNNRFLAERTGGTYSTLKVQPAELEDSGVYFCASSQVGTNTGELFFGEGSRLTVL.

This clonotype was observed a few times. V is TRBV29-1 and J is TRBJ2-1; 12 bases are shared with TRBD2. V was clipped by 0 bases and J by 4 bases; unmatched bases: 1. The CDR3 has 15 residues. The germline V gene encodes CDR1 SQVTM and CDR2 ANQGSEA. The CDR3 loop is CSVEDGLAGYNEQFF. In DNA, the CDR3 is TGCAGCGTTGAAGACGGACTAGCGGGATACAATGAGCAGTTCTTC.

J is TRBJ2-1 and V is TRBV19; a weak D match, TRBD1 (6 bases). The CDR3 runs to 14 residues. The germline gives CDR1 LNHDA, CDR2 SQIVND (reference sequence). Deletions cut 6 bases from V and 4 bases from J, with 13 bases between. CDR3 protein: CASSRGQLYNEQFF. DNA for the CDR3: TGTGCCAGTAGCCGAGGACAGCTATACAATGAGCAGTTCTTC. Drawing the rest from reference TRBV19 and TRBJ2-1, the complete variable domain is DGGITQSPKYLFRKEGQNVTLSCEQNLNHDAMYWYRQDPGQGLRLIYYSQIVNDFQKGDIAEGYSVSREKKESFPLTVTSAQKNPTAFYLCASSRGQLYNEQFFGPGTRLTVL.

The V call is TRBV28, the J call TRBJ1-6; tentatively, D is TRBD1 (6 bases). The CDR3 covers 17 residues. Germline V gene data show CDR1 as MDHEN and CDR2 as SYDVKM. V lost 5 bases, J lost 4 bases, and 18 bases lay in between. As DNA, the CDR3 is TGTGCCAGCAGTCCGGGGGCCCCGAACGTTTATAATTCACCCCTCCACTTT. Translating it yields CASSPGAPNVYNSPLHF.

The CDR3 DNA reads TGTGCCAGCAGTTCCACAGGGGCCACCGGGGAGCTGTTTTTT. Translated, it gives CASSSTGATGELFF. The V gene is TRBV27, the J gene TRBJ2-2; 7 bases are a match to TRBD1. CDR1 and CDR2 from the germline V gene are MNHEY and SMNVEV (reference sequence). Losses at the gene ends were 4 bases for V and 4 bases for J; bases not matched to a gene: 3. This CDR3 has 14 residues.

This clonotype was observed a few times. This chain joins TRBV20-1 and TRBJ2-7, with D tentatively TRBD2 (6 bases). The V end lost 2 bases, the J end lost 6 bases, and 14 bases lay between the germline ends. The V gene's germline CDR1 is DFQATT and CDR2 SNEGSKA (reference sequence). This CDR3 is built from 13 residues. The CDR3, as DNA: TGCAGTGCTAGAAAAGGAATGGAGGGCGAGCAGTACTTC. Residues: CSARKGMEGEQYF.

For this clonotype: It may be a read error: a sequence one base away is much more abundant. Because it lacks the conserved phenylalanine or tryptophan at the end, this CDR3 is likely a read error. The chain joins TRBV29-1 to TRBJ2-7, with 8 positions matching TRBD1. V was clipped by 4 bases and J by 2 bases; unmatched bases: 4. Per the germline V gene, CDR1 is SQVTM and CDR2 is ANQGSEA. This CDR3 region has 13 residues. CDR3 sequence: CSVVAGGTYEQYI. The CDR3 DNA is TGCAGCGTTGTGGCAGGGGGCACCTACGAGCAGTACATC.

In its sample, this clonotype was seen a few times. The V call is TRBV12-3 or TRBV12-4, the J call TRBJ2-1; D is unclear. The CDR3 has 15 residues. With 5 bases removed from V and 0 bases from J, the gap between germline ends came to 11 bases. This CDR3 reads CASSLSHLSYNEQFF. CDR3 coding DNA: TGTGCCAGCAGTCTCAGCCACCTCTCCTACAATGAGCAGTTCTTC.

The V call is TRBV11-3, the J call TRBJ2-7; D unclear. The germline V gene has CDR1 SGHNT and CDR2 YENEEA. This CDR3 has 15 residues. Trimming took off 1 base at V and 1 base at J, with 11 bases between the two ends. CDR3 nucleotides: TGTGCCAGCAGCTTAGGAGGCGCGGTATCCTACGAGCAGTACGTC. Translation: CASSLGGAVSYEQYV.

The gene calls are TRBV11-2 and TRBJ2-5, with 9 bases lining up with TRBD1. This CDR3 is built from 15 residues. Germline V CDR1 and CDR2: SGHAT, FQNNGV. V trimming: 6 bases; J trimming: 3 bases; junction bases outside the gene matches: 8. The CDR3 loop reads CASRYPGTGKETQYF. CDR3 bases: TGTGCCAGCAGGTACCCCGGGACAGGGAAAGAGACCCAGTACTTC.

In the case of this clonotype: Since a much larger clone is just one base distant, this may be a read error. This sequence joins TRBV20-1 and TRBJ2-5, with TRBD1 matching 10 bases. Germline CDR1 is DFQATT and CDR2 is SNEGSKA (reference sequence). The CDR3 sequence is 12 residues long. The CDR3 region is CRAPGQGETQYF. The CDR3 nucleotides are TGCAGAGCCCCGGGACAGGGGGAGACCCAGTACTTC.

This clonotype was picked up a small number of times. The chain joins TRBV10-3 to TRBJ2-5, with 7 bases that match TRBD2. CDR1 is ENHRY, CDR2 SYGVKD, per germline. After removal of 10 bases from V and 3 bases from J, the junction contained 11 bases not matched to a gene. This CDR3 has 14 residues. In nucleotides, the CDR3 is TGTGCCACCACACAAACCCTAGCGGAAGAGACCCAGTACTTC. This gives the protein CATTQTLAEETQYF.

This clonotype occurred a few times. This chain links TRBV5-1 with TRBJ2-7; 8 bases fit TRBD2. Looked up from germline, CDR1 is SGHRS and CDR2 is YFSETQ. There are 16 residues in the CDR3. The V segment lost 0 bases and the J segment 6 bases; nucleotides outside the gene matches: 11. CDR3 region: CASSLVPGGSTGEQYF. CDR3 coding DNA: TGCGCCAGCAGCTTGGTCCCGGGAGGGAGCACGGGCGAGCAGTACTTC.

This rearrangement joins TRBV27 to TRBJ2-1; 9 bases match TRBD1. Germline CDR1 is MNHEY and CDR2 is SMNVEV (reference sequence). The CDR3 contains 17 residues. With 4 bases clipped from V and 8 bases from J, the junction kept 15 bases outside the gene matches. CDR3 nucleotides: TGTGCCAGCAGTTCGCCGTCCGGGACAGGGTTCGTCGATGAGCAGTTCTTC. Protein sequence: CASSSPSGTGFVDEQFF.

This clonotype was found a few times. This chain uses TRBV6-6 with TRBJ1-4, with 7 nucleotides matching TRBD1. The CDR3 is made up of 13 amino acids. V was clipped by 6 bases and J by 7 bases; unmatched bases: 5. CDR1 is MNHNY and CDR2 is SVGAGI in the germline V gene (reference sequence). The CDR3 DNA sequence: TGTGCCAGCAGCCGACAGGGATCTGAAAAACTGTTTTTT. Its protein product is CASSRQGSEKLFF.

This clonotype came up a few times. This chain uses TRBV6-6 with TRBJ2-1; 8 bases fit TRBD2. The CDR3 is made up of 14 amino acids. Unmatched junction bases numbered 3, after V lost 6 bases and J lost 2 bases. Germline lookup yields CDR1 MNHNY and CDR2 SVGAGI (reference sequence). The CDR3, as DNA: TGTGCCAGCAGGAGCGGGAGAACCTACAATGAGCAGTTCTTC. Translating gives CASRSGRTYNEQFF.

This clonotype was found many times. CDR3 DNA: TGTGCCAGCAGTGAACGGGAGAACTCCTACAATGAGCAGTTCTTC. Residues: CASSERENSYNEQFF. The rearrangement uses TRBV6-4 and TRBJ2-1; D may be TRBD2 (6 bases). Looked up from germline, CDR1 is MRHNA and CDR2 is SNTAGT. This CDR3 has 15 residues. V shed 3 bases and J shed 0 bases, with 9 bases lying between them.

This clonotype was counted many times. The rearrangement uses TRBV4-1 and TRBJ2-1; 8 nucleotides agree with TRBD2. This CDR3 contains 17 residues. V shed 0 bases, J shed 5 bases, and the junction held 9 bases outside the gene matches. CDR1 is MGHRA and CDR2 is YSYEKL in the germline V gene. The CDR3 DNA reads as TGCGCCAGCAGCCAAGATGGTGGGGCAGCGGGGGACAATGAGCAGTTCTTC. Its translation is CASSQDGGAAGDNEQFF.

This clonotype was observed a handful of times. The V call is TRBV11-2, the J call TRBJ1-1; the D gene is possibly TRBD1 (6 bases). Trimming removed 8 bases from V and 3 bases from J, with 13 bases in between. The CDR3 sequence is 13 residues long. Germline loops: CDR1 SGHAT, CDR2 FQNNGV. CDR3: CASLFSGDTEAFF. In DNA form, the CDR3 reads TGTGCCAGCCTTTTCTCAGGGGACACTGAAGCTTTCTTT.

The J gene is TRBJ2-2, the V gene TRBV7-9; tentative D call: TRBD2 (5 bases). This CDR3 comprises 13 residues. The V end was cut by 7 bases, the J end by 5 bases, with 11 bases between. In germline, CDR1 is SEHNR, CDR2 FQNEAQ (reference sequence). In DNA, the CDR3 is TGTGCCAGCACTCCTGCGGGTACCGGGGAGCTGTTTTTT. Translating gives CASTPAGTGELFF.

This sequence joins TRBV10-3 and TRBJ2-6; no firm D call. Deletions cut 2 bases from V and 2 bases from J, with 10 bases between. The CDR3 consists of 16 residues. Germline CDR1 reads ENHRY; CDR2 reads SYGVKD. As DNA, the CDR3 is TGTGCCATCAGTGAGCATAAGGGTCCTGGGGCCAACGTCCTGACTTTC. As protein: CAISEHKGPGANVLTF.

This chain joins TRBV2 and TRBJ2-1; 7 positions agree with TRBD1. The trim removed 5 bases at V and 1 base at J, leaving 5 bases unmatched. The germline V gene encodes CDR1 SNHLY and CDR2 FYNNEI. The CDR3 is made up of 15 amino acids. The CDR3 DNA reads TGTGCCAGCAGTTCCGGGACAGAATCCTACAATGAGCAGTTCTTC. Translation gives CASSSGTESYNEQFF.

The V gene is TRBV19, the J gene TRBJ1-1, with TRBD1 as a possible D gene (6 bases). Trimming cost V 7 bases and J 0 bases, with 15 bases left between them. CDR3 length: 15 residues. Germline V gene sequence: CDR1 LNHDA, CDR2 SQIVND (reference sequence). The CDR3 reads CASKAGAALNTEAFF. The CDR3 nucleotides read TGTGCCAGTAAAGCAGGGGCGGCTCTGAACACTGAAGCTTTCTTT. The complete variable domain, with remaining parts taken from reference TRBV19 and TRBJ1-1, reads DGGITQSPKYLFRKEGQNVTLSCEQNLNHDAMYWYRQDPGQGLRLIYYSQIVNDFQKGDIAEGYSVSREKKESFPLTVTSAQKNPTAFYLCASKAGAALNTEAFFGQGTRLTVV.